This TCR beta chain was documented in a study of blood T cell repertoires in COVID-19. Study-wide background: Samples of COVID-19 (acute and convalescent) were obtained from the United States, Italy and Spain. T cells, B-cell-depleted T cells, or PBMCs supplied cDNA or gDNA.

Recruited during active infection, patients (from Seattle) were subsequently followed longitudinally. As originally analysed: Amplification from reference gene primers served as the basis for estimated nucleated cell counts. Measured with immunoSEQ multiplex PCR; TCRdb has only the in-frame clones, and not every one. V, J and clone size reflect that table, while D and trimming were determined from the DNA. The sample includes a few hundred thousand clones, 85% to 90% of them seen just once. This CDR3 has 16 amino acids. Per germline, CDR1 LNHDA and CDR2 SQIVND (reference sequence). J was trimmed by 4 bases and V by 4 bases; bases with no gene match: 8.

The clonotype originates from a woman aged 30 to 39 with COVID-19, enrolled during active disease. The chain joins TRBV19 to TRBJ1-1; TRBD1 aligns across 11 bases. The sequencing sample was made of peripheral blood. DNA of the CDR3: TGTGCCAGTAGTAAGGCCCGGACAGGGGGCACCACTGAAGCTTTCTTT. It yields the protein CASSKARTGGTTEAFF.